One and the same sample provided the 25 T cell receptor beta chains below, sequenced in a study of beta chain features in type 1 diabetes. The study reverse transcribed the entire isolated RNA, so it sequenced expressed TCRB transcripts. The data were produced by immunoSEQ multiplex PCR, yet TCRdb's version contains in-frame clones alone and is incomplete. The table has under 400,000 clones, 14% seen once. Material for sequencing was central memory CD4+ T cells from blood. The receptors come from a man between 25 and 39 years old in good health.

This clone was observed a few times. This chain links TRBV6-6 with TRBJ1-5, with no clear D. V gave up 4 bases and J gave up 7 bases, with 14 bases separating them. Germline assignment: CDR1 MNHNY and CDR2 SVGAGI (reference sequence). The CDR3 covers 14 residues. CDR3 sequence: CASSLAGMWQPQHF. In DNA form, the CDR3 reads TGTGCCAGCAGTTTGGCCGGGATGTGGCAGCCCCAGCATTTT.

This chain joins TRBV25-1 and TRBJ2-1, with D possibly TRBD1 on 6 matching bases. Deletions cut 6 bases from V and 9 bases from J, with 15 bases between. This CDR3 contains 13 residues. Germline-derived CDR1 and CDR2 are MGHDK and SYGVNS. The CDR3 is CASSEQGPAEQFF. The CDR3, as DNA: TGTGCCAGCAGCGAACAGGGACCCGCTGAGCAGTTCTTC.

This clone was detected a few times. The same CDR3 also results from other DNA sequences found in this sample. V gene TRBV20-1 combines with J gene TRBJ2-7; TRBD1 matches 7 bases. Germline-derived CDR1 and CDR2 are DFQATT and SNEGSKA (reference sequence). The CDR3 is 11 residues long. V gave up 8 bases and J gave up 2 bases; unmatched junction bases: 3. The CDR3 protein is CSTGTAYEQYV. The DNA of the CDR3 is TGCAGTACTGGGACAGCCTACGAGCAGTACGTC.

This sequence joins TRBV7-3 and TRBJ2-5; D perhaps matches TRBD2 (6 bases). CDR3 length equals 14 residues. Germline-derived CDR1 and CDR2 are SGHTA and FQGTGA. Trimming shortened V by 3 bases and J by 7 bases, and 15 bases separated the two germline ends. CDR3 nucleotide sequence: TGTGCCAGCAGCTTGGGGCGGGAATCATGGACCCAGTACTTC. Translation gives CASSLGRESWTQYF.

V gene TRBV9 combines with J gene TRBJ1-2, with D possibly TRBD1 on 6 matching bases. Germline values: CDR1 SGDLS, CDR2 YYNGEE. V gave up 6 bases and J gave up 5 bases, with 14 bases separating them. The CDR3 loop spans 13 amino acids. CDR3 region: CASTRDITYGYTF. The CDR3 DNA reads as TGTGCCAGCACCCGGGACATCACTTATGGCTACACCTTC.

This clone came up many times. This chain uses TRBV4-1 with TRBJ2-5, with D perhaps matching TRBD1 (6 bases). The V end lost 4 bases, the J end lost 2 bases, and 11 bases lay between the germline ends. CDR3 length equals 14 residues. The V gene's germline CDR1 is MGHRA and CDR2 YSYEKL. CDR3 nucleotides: TGCGCCAGCAGCCCCGGGACATGGCAAGAGACCCAGTACTTC. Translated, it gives CASSPGTWQETQYF.

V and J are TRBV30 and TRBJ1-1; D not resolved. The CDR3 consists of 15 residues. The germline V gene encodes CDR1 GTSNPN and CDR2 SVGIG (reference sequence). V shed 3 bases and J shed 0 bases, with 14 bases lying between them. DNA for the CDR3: TGTGCCTGGAGATCCTTTGGCCAACTGAACACTGAAGCTTTCTTT. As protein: CAWRSFGQLNTEAFF. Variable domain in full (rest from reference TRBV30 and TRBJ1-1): SQTIHQWPATLVQPVGSPLSLECTVEGTSNPNLYWYRQAAGRGLQLLFYSVGIGQISSEVPQNLSASRPQDRQFILSSKKLLLSDSGFYLCAWRSFGQLNTEAFFGQGTRLTVV.

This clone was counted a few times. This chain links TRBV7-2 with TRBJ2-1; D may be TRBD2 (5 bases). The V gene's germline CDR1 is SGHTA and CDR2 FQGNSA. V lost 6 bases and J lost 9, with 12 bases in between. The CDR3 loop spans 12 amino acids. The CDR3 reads CASSHGGGEQFF. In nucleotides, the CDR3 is TGTGCCAGCAGTCATGGAGGAGGTGAGCAGTTCTTC.

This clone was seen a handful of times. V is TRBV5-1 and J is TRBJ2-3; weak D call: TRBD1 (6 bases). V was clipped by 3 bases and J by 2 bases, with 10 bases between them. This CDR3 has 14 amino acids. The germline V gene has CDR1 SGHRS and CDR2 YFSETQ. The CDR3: CASSYDRPTDTQYF. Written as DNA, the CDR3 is TGCGCCAGCAGCTACGACAGGCCCACAGATACGCAGTATTTT.

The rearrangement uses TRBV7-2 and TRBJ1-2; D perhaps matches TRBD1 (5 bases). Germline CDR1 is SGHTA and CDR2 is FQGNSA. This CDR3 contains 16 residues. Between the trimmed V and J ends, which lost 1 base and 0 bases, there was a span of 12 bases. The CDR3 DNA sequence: TGTGCCAGCAGCTTAGGTGCCTTAGGGGCTAACTATGGCTACACCTTC. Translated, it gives CASSLGALGANYGYTF. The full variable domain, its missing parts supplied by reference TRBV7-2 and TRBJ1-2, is GAGVSQSPSNKVTEKGKDVELRCDPISGHTALYWYRQSLGQGLEFLIYFQGNSAPDKSGLPSDRFSAERTGGSVSTLTIQRTQQEDSAVYLCASSLGALGANYGYTFGSGTRLTVV.

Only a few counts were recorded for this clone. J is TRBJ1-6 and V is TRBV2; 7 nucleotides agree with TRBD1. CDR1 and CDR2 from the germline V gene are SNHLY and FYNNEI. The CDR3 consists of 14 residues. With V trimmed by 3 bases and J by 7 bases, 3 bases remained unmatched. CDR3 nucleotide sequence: TGTGCCAGCAGTGAGGGGACAGAAAATTCACCCCTCCACTTT. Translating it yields CASSEGTENSPLHF. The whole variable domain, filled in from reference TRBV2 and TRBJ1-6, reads EPEVTQTPSHQVTQMGQEVILRCVPISNHLYFYWYRQILGQKVEFLVSFYNNEISEKSEIFDDQFSVERPDGSNFTLKIRSTKLEDSAMYFCASSEGTENSPLHFGNGTRLTVT.

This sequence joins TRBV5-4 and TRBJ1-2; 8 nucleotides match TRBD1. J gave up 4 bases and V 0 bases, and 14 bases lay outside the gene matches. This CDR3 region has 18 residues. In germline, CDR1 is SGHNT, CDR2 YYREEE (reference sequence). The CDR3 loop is CASSLALTGVLGAYGYTF. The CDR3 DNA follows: TGTGCCAGCAGCTTGGCCTTGACAGGGGTCTTAGGAGCCTATGGCTACACCTTC.

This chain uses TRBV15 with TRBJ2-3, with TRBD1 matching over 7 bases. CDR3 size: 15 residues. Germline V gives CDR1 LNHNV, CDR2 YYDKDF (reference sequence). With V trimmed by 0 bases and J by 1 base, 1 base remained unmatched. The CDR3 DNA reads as TGTGCCACCAGCAGAGATGGACAGGGCACAGATACGCAGTATTTT. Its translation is CATSRDGQGTDTQYF.

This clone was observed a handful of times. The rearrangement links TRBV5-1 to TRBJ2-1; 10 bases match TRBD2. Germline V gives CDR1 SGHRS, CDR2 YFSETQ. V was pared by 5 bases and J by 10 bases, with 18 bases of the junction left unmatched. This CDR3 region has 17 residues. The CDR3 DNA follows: TGCGCCAGCAGACAGTCTAGCGGGAGCGCCCTTTATGGGGAGCAGTTCTTC. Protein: CASRQSSGSALYGEQFF.

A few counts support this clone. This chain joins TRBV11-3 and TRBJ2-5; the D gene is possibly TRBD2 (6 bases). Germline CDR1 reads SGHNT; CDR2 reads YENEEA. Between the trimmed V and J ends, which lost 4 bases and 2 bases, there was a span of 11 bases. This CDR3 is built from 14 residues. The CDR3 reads CASSSRDLQETQYF. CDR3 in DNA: TGTGCCAGCAGCTCTCGGGACTTACAAGAGACCCAGTACTTC.

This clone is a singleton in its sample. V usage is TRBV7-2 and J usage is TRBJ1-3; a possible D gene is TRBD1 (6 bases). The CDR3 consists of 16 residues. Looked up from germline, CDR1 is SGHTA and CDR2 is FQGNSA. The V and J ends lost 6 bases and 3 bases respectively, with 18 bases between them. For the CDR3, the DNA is TGTGCCAGCAGTCGCCAGGGACACCTAAATGGAAACACCATATATTTT. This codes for CASSRQGHLNGNTIYF.

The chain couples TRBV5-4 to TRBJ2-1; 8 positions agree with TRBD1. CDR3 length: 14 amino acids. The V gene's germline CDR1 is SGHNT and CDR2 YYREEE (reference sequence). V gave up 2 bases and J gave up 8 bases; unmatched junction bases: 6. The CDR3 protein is CASSFWTGTDEQFF. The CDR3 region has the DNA TGTGCCAGCAGCTTTTGGACAGGGACCGATGAGCAGTTCTTC.

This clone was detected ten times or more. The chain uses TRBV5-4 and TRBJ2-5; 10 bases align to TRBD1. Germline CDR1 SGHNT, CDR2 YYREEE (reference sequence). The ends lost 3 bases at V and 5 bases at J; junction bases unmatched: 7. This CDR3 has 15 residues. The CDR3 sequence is CASSSPPGQGETQYF. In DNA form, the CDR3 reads TGTGCCAGCAGCTCACCGCCGGGACAGGGGGAGACCCAGTACTTC.

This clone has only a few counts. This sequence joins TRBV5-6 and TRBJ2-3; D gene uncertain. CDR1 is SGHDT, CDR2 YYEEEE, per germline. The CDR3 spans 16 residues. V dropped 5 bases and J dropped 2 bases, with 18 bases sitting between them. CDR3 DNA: TGTGCCAGCAGGGTTTTCTATACACAACTCACAGATACGCAGTATTTT. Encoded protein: CASRVFYTQLTDTQYF.

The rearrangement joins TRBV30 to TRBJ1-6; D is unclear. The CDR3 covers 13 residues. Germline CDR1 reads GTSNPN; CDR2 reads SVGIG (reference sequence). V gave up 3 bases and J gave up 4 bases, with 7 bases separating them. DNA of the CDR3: TGTGCCTGGAGCGTCAGATATAATTCACCCCTCCACTTT. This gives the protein CAWSVRYNSPLHF.

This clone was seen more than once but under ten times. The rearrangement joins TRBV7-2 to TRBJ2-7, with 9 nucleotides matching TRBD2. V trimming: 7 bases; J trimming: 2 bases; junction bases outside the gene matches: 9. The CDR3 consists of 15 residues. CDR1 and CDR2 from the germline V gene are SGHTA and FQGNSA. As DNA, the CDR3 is TGTGCCAGCACGCAAGCGGGGGGCAATACCTACGAGCAGTACTTC. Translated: CASTQAGGNTYEQYF.

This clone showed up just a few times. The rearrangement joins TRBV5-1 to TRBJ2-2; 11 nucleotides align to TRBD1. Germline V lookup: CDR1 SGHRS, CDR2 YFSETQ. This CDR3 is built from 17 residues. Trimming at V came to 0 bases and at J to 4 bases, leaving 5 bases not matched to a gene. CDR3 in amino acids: CASSLGTGGAVTGELFF. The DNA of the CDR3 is TGCGCCAGCAGCTTGGGGACAGGGGGCGCGGTCACCGGGGAGCTGTTTTTT.

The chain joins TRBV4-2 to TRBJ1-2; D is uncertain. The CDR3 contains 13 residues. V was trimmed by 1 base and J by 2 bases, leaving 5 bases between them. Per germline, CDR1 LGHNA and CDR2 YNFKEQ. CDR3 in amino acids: CASSQATNYGYTF. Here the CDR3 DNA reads TGTGCCAGCAGCCAAGCTACCAACTATGGCTACACCTTC.

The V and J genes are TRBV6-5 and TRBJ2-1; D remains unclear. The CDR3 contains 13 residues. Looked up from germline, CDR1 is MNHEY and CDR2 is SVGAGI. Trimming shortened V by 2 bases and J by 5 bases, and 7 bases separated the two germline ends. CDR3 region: CASSYVAHNEQFF. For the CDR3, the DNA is TGTGCCAGCAGTTACGTCGCGCACAATGAGCAGTTCTTC.

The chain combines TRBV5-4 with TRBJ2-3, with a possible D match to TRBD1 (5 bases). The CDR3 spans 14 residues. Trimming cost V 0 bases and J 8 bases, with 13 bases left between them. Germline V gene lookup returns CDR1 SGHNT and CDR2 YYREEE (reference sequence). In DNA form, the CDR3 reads TGTGCCAGCAGCTTGGACGGTACGCAGGGTACGCAGTATTTT. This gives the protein CASSLDGTQGTQYF.